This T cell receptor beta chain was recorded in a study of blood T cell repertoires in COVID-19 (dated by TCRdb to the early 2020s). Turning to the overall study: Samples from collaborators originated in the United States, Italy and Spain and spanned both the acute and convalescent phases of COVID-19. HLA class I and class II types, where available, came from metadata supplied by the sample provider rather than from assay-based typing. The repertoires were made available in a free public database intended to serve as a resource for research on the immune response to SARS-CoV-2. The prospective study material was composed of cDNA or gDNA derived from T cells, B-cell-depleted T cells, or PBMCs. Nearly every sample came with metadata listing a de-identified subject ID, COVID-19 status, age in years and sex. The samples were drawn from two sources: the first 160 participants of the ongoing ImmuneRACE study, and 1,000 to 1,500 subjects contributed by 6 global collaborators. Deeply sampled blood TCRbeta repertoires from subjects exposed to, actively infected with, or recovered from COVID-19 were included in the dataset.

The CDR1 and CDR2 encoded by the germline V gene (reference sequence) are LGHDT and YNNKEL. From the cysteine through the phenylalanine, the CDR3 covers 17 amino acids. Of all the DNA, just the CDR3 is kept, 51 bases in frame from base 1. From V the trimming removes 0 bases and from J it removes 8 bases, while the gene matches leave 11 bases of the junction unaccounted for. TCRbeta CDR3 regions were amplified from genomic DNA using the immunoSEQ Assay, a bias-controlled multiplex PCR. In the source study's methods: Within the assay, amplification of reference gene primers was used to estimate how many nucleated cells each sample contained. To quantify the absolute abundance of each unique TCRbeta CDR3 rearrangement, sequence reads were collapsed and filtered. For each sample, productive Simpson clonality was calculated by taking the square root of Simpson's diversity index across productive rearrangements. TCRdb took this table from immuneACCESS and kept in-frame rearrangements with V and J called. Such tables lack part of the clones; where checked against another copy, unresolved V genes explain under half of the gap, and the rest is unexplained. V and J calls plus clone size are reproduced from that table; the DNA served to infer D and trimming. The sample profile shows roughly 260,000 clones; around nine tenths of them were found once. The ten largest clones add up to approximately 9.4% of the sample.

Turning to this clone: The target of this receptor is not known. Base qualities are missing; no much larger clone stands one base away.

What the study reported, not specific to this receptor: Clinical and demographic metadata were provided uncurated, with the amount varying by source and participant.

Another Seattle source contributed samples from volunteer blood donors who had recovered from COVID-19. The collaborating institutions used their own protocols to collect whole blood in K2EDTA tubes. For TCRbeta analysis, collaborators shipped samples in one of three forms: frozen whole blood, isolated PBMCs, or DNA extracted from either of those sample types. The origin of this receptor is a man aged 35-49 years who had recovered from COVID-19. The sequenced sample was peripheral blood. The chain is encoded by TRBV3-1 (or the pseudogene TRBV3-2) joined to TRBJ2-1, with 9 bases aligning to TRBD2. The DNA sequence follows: TGTGCCAGCAGCCAAGAGGAGCGGGAGGCCGTTTTGGATGAGCAGTTCTTC. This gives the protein CASSQEEREAVLDEQFF.